This T cell receptor (beta chain) was identified in a study of blood T cells in healthy people across ages (dated by TCRdb to the mid-2010s). Describing the broader study: In model experiments, template switching captured roughly one uniquely barcoded TCR beta cDNA molecule for every two T cells. To avoid experimental bias, donors of different ages were spread randomly across the sequencing lanes. Two additional independent replicas of 1 million unique cDNA reads from the same blood draw were analyzed for two donors (one aged 18 to 30 and one aged 80 or older). The donors were divided into four age groups: young (average 16 years), middle-aged (about 40), aged (about 61) and long-lived (about 79). To track age-related changes in TCR beta repertoire diversity, the study relied on deep sequencing normalized with unique cDNA molecular identifiers. On the study overall, not on this receptor specifically: The long-lived group showed more naive CD4+ T cells, fewer expanded clones and increased TCR diversity than the aged group, suggesting age selection. Observed TCR beta diversity per million T cells fell roughly linearly with age, and a significant reduction was already apparent by age around 40. Since profiling was done on bulk unsorted PBMCs, naive and antigen-experienced compartments could not be conclusively compared. Estimates of total diversity based on one million sequenced T cells were regarded as lower bounds and as underestimates. A strong correlation was found between observed TCR beta diversity and the percentage of naive T cells measured by flow cytometry. Because donor CMV infection status was unknown, age-related changes in expanded clonotypes were potentially confounded.

Library prep was done by 5' RACE. The listed sequencing device is Illumina HiSeq 2500. The second PCR ran for about 6 to 11 cycles and used a J-beta primer mix along with a sample-barcoded 5' primer. A template-switch 5' adaptor carrying 12 random nucleotides introduced a unique molecular identifier onto each TCR beta cDNA molecule. Each sample yielded at least 2.5 million CDR3-containing paired-end reads. First-strand cDNA synthesis was performed from all RNA using the Mint cDNA synthesis kit, with priming by a TRBC-specific oligonucleotide. All cDNA was treated with uracil-DNA glycosylase and then went through a first 18-cycle PCR with the universal primers M1SS and BC2_uni_R. For the original study's pipeline: For normalization, 1 million high-quality reads were randomly selected from each sample, with every read carrying a distinct molecular identifier. Reads sharing molecular identifiers were discarded rather than binned into consensus sequences. MiTCR, set to a Q25 quality threshold and the strictest error-elimination algorithm, was used for CDR3 identification, clonotype clustering and error correction. A nonparametric unseen species model with Euler transformation was used to estimate a lower bound on total TCR beta diversity. The public reads were reprocessed in TCRdb via fastp at Q25 and MiXCR, keeping in-frame beta chains. Every distinct CDR3 protein forms one entry, paired with its most common genes and DNA. V and J calls and clone size were set by TCRdb, not the authors. The sample yields 780,000 or so distinct CDR3 sequences; 53% were counted once. In total, the top ten clones hold roughly two fifths of the sample.

Compared with germline, V lacks 7 bases and J lacks 1 base; bases without a gene match: 15. Inclusive of the bounding cysteine and phenylalanine, the CDR3 is 17 residues long. The entry retains the CDR3 DNA only, 51 bases that are in frame from base 1. CDR1 is given as MNHGY and CDR2 as SAAAGT, both from the germline V gene. The approximately 41 donors, aged roughly 6 to 100 years, were systemically healthy Caucasian individuals from Russia. Each donor gave 8 to 10 milliliters of peripheral blood, collected into EDTA-treated Vacutainer tubes. Ficoll-Paque density-gradient centrifugation was used to isolate PBMCs, with at least 7 million per sample. Total RNA, at least 5.5 micrograms per sample, was extracted from PBMCs with Trizol reagent. The percentages of naive CD45RAhigh/CD27high T cells were determined by flow cytometry on a PBMC aliquot from every donor. As for this clonotype: Its antigen target is currently unknown. No per-base quality is available; no much larger clone lies one base away.

The source material was blood. The sequence joins TRBV6-8 to TRBJ2-7; the junction holds 8 bases that match TRBD2. The clonotype was recovered from a man aged 80 or over in good health. The CDR3 region: CASTGGDPYHTSYEQYF. The bases read TGTGCCAGCACCGGGGGGGACCCCTACCACACTTCCTACGAGCAGTACTTC.